These 26 T cell receptor beta chains came from one sample sequenced in a study of T cell clonality in common variable immunodeficiency. TCRdb's table, derived via immunoSEQ multiplex PCR, lists solely in-frame clones and lacks some. The sample is made up of 20,000 to 30,000 clones, none counted only once. Findings and limits, study-wide: Fewer deletions and N-nucleotide insertions were reportedly seen in common variable immunodeficiency TCR beta sequences.

These receptors' targets are unknown. The sample was peripheral blood mononuclear cells. Receptor source: a human donor with common variable immunodeficiency.

This clone was recorded many times. The read terminates 3 residues before the CDR3 end, so the remaining end is supplied by the germline J gene. The rearrangement links TRBV2 to TRBJ2-5; 11 bases are a match to TRBD2. Germline V CDR1 and CDR2: SNHLY, FYNNEI. V shed 4 bases, J shed 7 bases, and the junction held 8 bases outside the gene matches. The CDR3 runs to 15 residues. The CDR3 bases that were read are TGTGCCAGCAGTGGGGCTAGCGGGAGGTACGGGACC. Translated: CASSGASGRYGT. Given in full, the CDR3 is CASSGASGRYGTQYF.

Comments on this clone: The CDR3 end falls 3 residues outside the read, so it is completed with the germline J gene. The chain joins TRBV5-5 to TRBJ1-5; D gene unclear. CDR1 and CDR2 (germline): SGHKS, YYEKEE (reference sequence). Trimming left V 4 bases short and J 4 bases short, with 9 bases between. This CDR3 region has 13 residues. The CDR3 loop reads CASSLQANQPQHF. The DNA read from the CDR3 is TGTGCCAGCAGCCTTCAGGCGAATCAGCCC.

This clone has just a few counts. The chain's CDR3 is CASSPGRELFF. The sequenced CDR3 bases are TGTGCCAGCTCCCCGGGTCGGGAG. V is TRBV18 and J is TRBJ2-2; D gene uncertain. The read comes to an end 3 residues before the CDR3 does, leaving the germline J gene to fill in the end. The germline V gene encodes CDR1 KGHSH and CDR2 LQKENI. V was shortened by 6 bases and J by 9 bases, with 8 bases between the two germline ends. The CDR3 extends over 11 amino acids.

This clone was seen repeatedly, ten times or more. The read ends 3 residues early relative to the CDR3; the germline J gene fills the gap. This chain uses TRBV20-1 with TRBJ1-5; possibly TRBD1 for D (6 bases). The germline V gene encodes CDR1 DFQATT and CDR2 SNEGSKA (reference sequence). V was shortened by 0 bases and J by 2 bases, with 14 bases between the two germline ends. This CDR3 comprises 16 residues. The chain's CDR3 is CSARDLGGLGNQPQHF. The part of the CDR3 DNA that was read is TGCAGTGCTAGAGATTTAGGGGGTCTGGGCAATCAGCCC.

The table lists this clone with a few counts. The CDR3 is cut off 3 residues early in the read; its end comes from the germline J gene. The chain has TRBV4-2 and TRBJ2-7; 8 nucleotides align to TRBD2. Germline CDR1 and CDR2: LGHNA and YNFKEQ. The CDR3 runs 16 residues. Unmatched junction bases numbered 7, after V lost 0 bases and J lost 3 bases. The CDR3 loop is CASSQEIRLAGYEQYF. CDR3 bases read: TGTGCCAGCAGCCAAGAAATACGGCTAGCGGGCTACGAG.

This clone was detected many times. The CDR3 end is not reached by the read, which stops 3 residues before it; the germline J gene fills it in. The V and J genes are TRBV5-6 and TRBJ1-4; a weak D match, TRBD1 (6 bases). This CDR3 contains 15 residues. The ends were cut back, 4 bases at V and 3 bases at J, with 13 bases in the middle. From germline, CDR1 is SGHDT and CDR2 YYEEEE. The sequenced CDR3 bases are TGTGCCAGCAGCCTTAGACAGGTTCCTAATGAAAAA. As protein: CASSLRQVPNEK. From start to end, the CDR3 is CASSLRQVPNEKLFF.

With regard to this clone: The read falls 3 residues short of the CDR3 end, and the missing part is taken from the germline J gene. The V and J genes are TRBV19 and TRBJ1-5; TRBD1 might be the D (6 bases). This CDR3 contains 16 residues. Germline V gives CDR1 LNHDA, CDR2 SQIVND (reference sequence). Trimming stripped 5 bases from V and 1 base from J, with 15 bases between. The DNA read from the CDR3 is TGTGCCAGTAGTTTACAGGGAAGGGGGAGCAATCAGCCC. This codes for CASSLQGRGSNQP. From start to end, the CDR3 is CASSLQGRGSNQPQHF.

Note on this clone: Coverage ceases 3 residues before the CDR3 finishes, and the germline J gene fills in the end. The chain combines TRBV13 with TRBJ1-2; the match to TRBD1 covers 7 bases. The length of the CDR3 is 15 residues. V gave up 0 bases and J gave up 4 bases; unmatched junction bases: 5. In germline, CDR1 is PRHDT, CDR2 FYEKMQ (reference sequence). CDR3 residues: CASSLGQGLSYGYTF. Incomplete CDR3 DNA: TGTGCCAGCAGCTTAGGACAGGGGCTATCCTATGGC.

This clone was observed at least ten times. The read gets to within 3 residues of the CDR3 end, and the germline J gene fills in the rest. This chain connects TRBV29-1 to TRBJ2-1, with a tentative D call TRBD1 (6 bases). The CDR3 consists of 15 residues. The germline V gene encodes CDR1 SQVTM and CDR2 ANQGSEA. V dropped 1 base and J dropped 4 bases, with 14 bases sitting between them. CDR3 sequence reads: CSVEGREQGYNEQFF. CDR3 DNA (partial): TGCAGCGTTGAAGGCCGGGAACAGGGTTACAATGAG.

Regarding this clone: The read ends 3 residues before the CDR3 terminus; that terminus is restored from the germline J gene. The same CDR3 is also encoded by other DNA sequences in this sample. The chain employs TRBV18 and TRBJ1-1, with 8 nucleotides matching TRBD1. Trimming cost V 4 bases and J 0 bases; bases outside gene matches: 4. This CDR3 has 15 residues. Germline V CDR1 and CDR2: KGHSH, LQKENI. CDR3 DNA (partial): TGTGCCAGCTCACTAGGACAGGGTCTGAACACTGAA. Translating it yields CASSLGQGLNTE. The CDR3 as a whole reads CASSLGQGLNTEAFF.

This clone was seen more than once but under ten times. The read is 3 residues too short to cover the CDR3 end, so that end is filled in from the germline J gene. J is TRBJ2-7 and V is TRBV19; D might be TRBD1 (5 bases). V lost 5 bases, J lost 0 bases, and 11 bases lay in between. The CDR3 totals 14 residues. The germline gives CDR1 LNHDA, CDR2 SQIVND (reference sequence). The chain's CDR3 is CASSLVQGSYEQYF. CDR3 bases read: TGTGCCAGTAGTCTGGTCCAGGGCTCCTACGAG.

About this clone itself: The read ends 3 residues shy of where the CDR3 ends; the end is completed using the germline J gene. The chain recombines TRBV30 with TRBJ1-1; 9 bases are a match to TRBD1. The CDR3 has 16 residues. Germline lookup yields CDR1 GTSNPN and CDR2 SVGIG (reference sequence). Trimming at V came to 2 bases and at J to 6 bases, leaving 13 bases not matched to a gene. CDR3 sequence reads: CAWSPLGQGARAEAFF. CDR3 DNA, as far as it was read: TGTGCCTGGAGTCCACTGGGACAGGGTGCGAGGGCTGAA.

On this clone itself: The read comes to an end 3 residues before the CDR3 does, leaving the germline J gene to fill in the end. This chain links TRBV7-8 with TRBJ2-7; D might be TRBD2 (6 bases). Looked up from germline, CDR1 is SGHVS and CDR2 is FQNEAQ. V was shortened by 5 bases and J by 3 bases, with 17 bases between the two germline ends. The CDR3 has 15 amino acids. CDR3 bases read: TGTGCCAGCAGCCGTAACCAGGGAGGTAACTACGAG. It is translated as CASSRNQGGNYE. The whole CDR3 sequence reads CASSRNQGGNYEQYF.

This clone was seen at least ten times. This chain's CDR3 is CASRTTGYPNSPLHF. The covered CDR3 bases are TGTGCCAGCAGGACAACAGGGTACCCTAATTCACCC. The chain couples TRBV7-2 to TRBJ1-6; possible D gene TRBD1, 6 bases. The observed sequence ends 3 residues before the CDR3 terminus, with the missing tail filled in from the germline J gene. The CDR3 has 15 amino acids. The ends were cut back, 6 bases at V and 6 bases at J, with 15 bases in the middle. In germline, CDR1 is SGHTA, CDR2 FQGNSA.

Points on this clone: The sequence runs out 3 residues before the end of the CDR3; the remainder is reconstructed from the germline J gene. This chain connects TRBV20-1 to TRBJ2-7, with D perhaps matching TRBD1 (5 bases). The CDR3 loop spans 13 amino acids. Deletions cut 6 bases from V and 1 base from J, with 13 bases between. Looked up from germline, CDR1 is DFQATT and CDR2 is SNEGSKA (reference sequence). CDR3 DNA (partial): TGCAGTGCCCCCGAGCAGGGTTCCTACGAG. As protein: CSAPEQGSYE. The CDR3 in full is CSAPEQGSYEQYF.

There are a few counts of this clone. The read terminates 3 residues before the CDR3 end, so the remaining end is supplied by the germline J gene. The chain is built from TRBV11-2 and TRBJ2-7; 7 positions agree with TRBD2. Germline CDR1 is SGHAT and CDR2 is FQNNGV. This CDR3 contains 15 residues. Unmatched junction bases numbered 7, after V lost 0 bases and J lost 5 bases. The sequenced CDR3 bases are TGTGCCAGCAGCTTAGAGGCGGGAGTTCTGCACGAG. This translates into CASSLEAGVLHE. The whole CDR3 is CASSLEAGVLHEQYF.

This clone was picked up many times. The read ends 3 residues early relative to the CDR3; the germline J gene fills the gap. This chain connects TRBV6-2 or TRBV6-3 to TRBJ2-5; 9 positions match TRBD1. The V segment lost 7 bases and the J segment 5 bases; nucleotides outside the gene matches: 5. The CDR3 length is 13 residues. Germline V gives CDR1 MNHEY, CDR2 SVGEGT. The sequenced part of the CDR3 DNA is TGTGCCAGCAACAGGGGGCTGTTGGAGACC. Protein product: CASNRGLLET. The whole CDR3 region reads CASNRGLLETQYF.

This clone has a count of ten or more. This CDR3 reads CASSRGTGKYNEQFF. The sequenced CDR3 bases are TGTGCCAGCTCACGTGGGACAGGGAAATACAATGAG. V gene TRBV18 combines with J gene TRBJ2-1, with 9 nucleotides matching TRBD1. The read finishes 3 residues shy of the CDR3 end, and the germline J gene is used to complete it. This CDR3 spans 15 amino acids. Trimming cost V 4 bases and J 4 bases; bases outside gene matches: 5. CDR1 is KGHSH and CDR2 is LQKENI in the germline V gene.

With respect to this clone: The sequenced fragment ends 3 residues before the CDR3 boundary, so the rest is inferred from the germline J gene. V usage is TRBV6-2 or TRBV6-3 and J usage is TRBJ1-1, with TRBD1 matching 7 bases. This CDR3 comprises 13 residues. Germline CDR1 and CDR2: MNHEY and SVGEGT. The V gene end was trimmed by 5 bases and the J gene end by 5 bases; junction bases not matched to a gene: 5. CDR3 sequence reads: CASSNPGQTEAFF. The covered CDR3 bases are TGTGCCAGCAGTAACCCGGGACAGACTGAA.

There are a few counts of this clone. The CDR3 end lies 3 residues beyond the end of the read and is filled in from the germline J gene. The V and J genes are TRBV19 and TRBJ1-1; D ambiguous. Germline loops: CDR1 LNHDA, CDR2 SQIVND (reference sequence). This CDR3 region has 16 residues. Trimming removed 11 bases from V and 5 bases from J, with 27 bases in between. CDR3 region: CASNPLGLRTGTEAFF. The part of the CDR3 DNA that was read is TGTGCCTCCAATCCTCTCGGACTCCGGACGGGGACTGAA.

As to this clone: At one end the junction does not follow the germline gene, possibly because of a read error. Read coverage stops 3 residues before the CDR3 terminus; the germline J gene supplies the remainder. The V call is TRBV7-3, the J call TRBJ2-1; maybe TRBD1 (5 bases). This CDR3 is 13 amino acids long. Germline loops: CDR1 SGHTA, CDR2 FQGTGA. The CDR3 DNA, read in part, is TGTTCCAGCAGCTCTGACTGGGGCAGTGAG. Amino acid sequence: CSSSSDWGSE. The complete CDR3 protein is CSSSSDWGSEQFF.

The sample holds a few counts of this clone. Read coverage stops 3 residues before the CDR3 terminus; the germline J gene supplies the remainder. J is TRBJ1-2 and V is TRBV19, with 8 bases matching TRBD1. J lost 4 bases, V lost 7 bases, and 11 bases had no gene match. CDR3 size: 15 residues. Germline V CDR1 and CDR2: LNHDA, SQIVND (reference sequence). CDR3 region: CASISIAGGVYGYTF. The sequenced CDR3 bases are TGTGCCAGTATCTCAATAGCAGGGGGCGTCTATGGC.

Of note for this clone: The read finishes 3 residues shy of the CDR3 end, and the germline J gene is used to complete it. The chain uses TRBV7-2 and TRBJ1-2, with a tentative D call TRBD1 (5 bases). The CDR3 spans 14 residues. Germline values: CDR1 SGHTA, CDR2 FQGNSA. The ends were cut back, 3 bases at V and 6 bases at J, with 14 bases in the middle. The CDR3 region is CASSLDTIGNGYTF. CDR3 bases read: TGTGCCAGCAGCTTGGACACCATAGGTAATGGC. The full variable domain, completed using reference TRBV7-2 and TRBJ1-2, is GAGVSQSPSNKVTEKGKDVELRCDPISGHTALYWYRQSLGQGLEFLIYFQGNSAPDKSGLPSDRFSAERTGGSVSTLTIQRTQQEDSAVYLCASSLDTIGNGYTFGSGTRLTVV.

This clone has ten or more counts. The CDR3 extends 3 residues past the end of the read, so its final part is completed from the germline J gene. V and J are TRBV19 and TRBJ2-6; 8 bases agree with TRBD1. This CDR3 is 16 amino acids long. Trimming at V came to 1 base and at J to 3 bases, leaving 2 bases not matched to a gene. Germline CDR1 reads LNHDA; CDR2 reads SQIVND (reference sequence). The part of the CDR3 DNA that was read is TGTGCCAGTAGTATAGCAGGGGGCTTTGGGGCCAACGTC. This encodes CASSIAGGFGANV. The full CDR3 is CASSIAGGFGANVLTF.

There are a few counts of this clone. The DNA ends 3 residues before the CDR3 does, and the rest of the CDR3 is filled in from the germline J gene. This rearrangement joins TRBV20-1 to TRBJ2-1; 7 bases are shared with TRBD1. The CDR3 totals 21 residues. With V trimmed by 3 bases and J by 5 bases, 28 bases remained unmatched. From germline, CDR1 is DFQATT and CDR2 SNEGSKA (reference sequence). CDR3 loop: CSARHIRGRGTPGSSDNEQFF. The covered CDR3 bases are TGCAGTGCTAGGCACATCCGGGGCAGGGGGACACCGGGATCCTCGGACAATGAG.

On this clone: The read ends 3 residues shy of where the CDR3 ends; the end is completed using the germline J gene. This chain connects TRBV7-8 to TRBJ1-2, with no clear D. There are 15 residues in the CDR3. Trimming removed 1 base from V and 4 bases from J, with 13 bases in between. In germline, CDR1 is SGHVS, CDR2 FQNEAQ. CDR3 residues: CASSLDAGSGYGYTF. The DNA read from the CDR3 is TGTGCCAGCAGCTTAGATGCGGGGAGCGGCTATGGC. Full variable domain (outside the CDR3, taken from reference TRBV7-8 and TRBJ1-2): GAGVSQSPRYKVAKRGQDVALRCDPISGHVSLFWYQQALGQGPEFLTYFQNEAQLDKSGLPSDRFFAERPEGSVSTLKIQRTQQEDSAVYLCASSLDAGSGYGYTFGSGTRLTVV.